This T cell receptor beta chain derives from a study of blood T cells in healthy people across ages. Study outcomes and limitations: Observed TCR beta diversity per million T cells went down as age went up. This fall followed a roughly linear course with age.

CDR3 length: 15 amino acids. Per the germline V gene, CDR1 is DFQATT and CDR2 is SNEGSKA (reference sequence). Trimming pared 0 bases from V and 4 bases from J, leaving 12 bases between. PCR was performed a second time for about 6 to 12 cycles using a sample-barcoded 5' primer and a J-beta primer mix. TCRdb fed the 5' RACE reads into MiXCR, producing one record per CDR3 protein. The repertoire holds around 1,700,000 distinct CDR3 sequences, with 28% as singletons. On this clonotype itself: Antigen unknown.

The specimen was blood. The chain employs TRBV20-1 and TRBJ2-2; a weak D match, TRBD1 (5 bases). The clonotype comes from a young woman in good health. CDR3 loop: CSARDIGHSTGELFF. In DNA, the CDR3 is TGCAGTGCTAGAGATATCGGACACAGCACCGGGGAGCTGTTTTTT.